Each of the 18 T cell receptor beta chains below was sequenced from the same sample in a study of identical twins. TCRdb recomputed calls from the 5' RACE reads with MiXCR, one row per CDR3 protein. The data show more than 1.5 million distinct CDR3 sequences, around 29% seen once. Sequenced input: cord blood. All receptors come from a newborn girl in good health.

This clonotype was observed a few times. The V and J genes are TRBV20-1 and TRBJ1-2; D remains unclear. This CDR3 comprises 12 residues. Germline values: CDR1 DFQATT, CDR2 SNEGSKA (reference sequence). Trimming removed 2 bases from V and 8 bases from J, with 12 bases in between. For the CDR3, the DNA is TGCAGTGCTAGACGGCCCGTGGAAGGCTACACCTTC. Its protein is CSARRPVEGYTF.

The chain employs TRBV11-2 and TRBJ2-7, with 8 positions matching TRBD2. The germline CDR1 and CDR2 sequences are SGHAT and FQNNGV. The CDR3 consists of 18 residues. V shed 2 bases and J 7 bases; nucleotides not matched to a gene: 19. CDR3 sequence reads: CASSLFRGSGTRYNEQYF. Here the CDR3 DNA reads TGTGCCAGCAGCTTATTCAGGGGTAGCGGGACCAGGTACAATGAGCAGTACTTC. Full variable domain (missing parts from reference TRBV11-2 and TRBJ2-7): EAGVAQSPRYKIIEKRQSVAFWCNPISGHATLYWYQQILGQGPKLLIQFQNNGVVDDSQLPKDRFSAERLKGVDSTLKIQPAKLEDSAVYLCASSLFRGSGTRYNEQYFGPGTRLTVT.

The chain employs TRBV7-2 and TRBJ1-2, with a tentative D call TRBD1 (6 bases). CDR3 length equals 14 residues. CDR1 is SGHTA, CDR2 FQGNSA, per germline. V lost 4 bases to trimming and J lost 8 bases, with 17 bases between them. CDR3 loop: CASSSPRGVGGYTF. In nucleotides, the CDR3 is TGTGCCAGCAGCTCCCCGAGGGGGGTGGGCGGCTACACCTTC.

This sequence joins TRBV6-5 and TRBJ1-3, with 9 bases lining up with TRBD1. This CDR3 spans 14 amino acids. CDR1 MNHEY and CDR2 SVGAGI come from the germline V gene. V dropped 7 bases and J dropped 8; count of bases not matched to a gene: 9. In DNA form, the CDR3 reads TGTGCCAGCAAATACAGGGGGCTGGCGGACACCATATATTTT. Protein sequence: CASKYRGLADTIYF.

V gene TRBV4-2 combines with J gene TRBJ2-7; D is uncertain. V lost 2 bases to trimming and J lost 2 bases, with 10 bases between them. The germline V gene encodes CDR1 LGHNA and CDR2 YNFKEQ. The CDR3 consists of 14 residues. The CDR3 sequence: CASSQTPTPYEQYF. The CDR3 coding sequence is TGTGCCAGCAGCCAAACCCCCACTCCCTACGAGCAGTACTTC.

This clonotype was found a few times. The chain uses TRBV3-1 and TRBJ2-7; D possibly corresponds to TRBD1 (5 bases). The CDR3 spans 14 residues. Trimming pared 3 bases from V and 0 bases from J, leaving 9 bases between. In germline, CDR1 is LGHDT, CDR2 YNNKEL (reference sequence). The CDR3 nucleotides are TGTGCCAGCAGCCAGCGACAGAGCTCCTACGAGCAGTACTTC. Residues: CASSQRQSSYEQYF.

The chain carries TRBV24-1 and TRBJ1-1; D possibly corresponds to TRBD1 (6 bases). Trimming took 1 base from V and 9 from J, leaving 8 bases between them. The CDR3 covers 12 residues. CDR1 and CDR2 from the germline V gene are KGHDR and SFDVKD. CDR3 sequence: CATSDFTGKAFF. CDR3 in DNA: TGTGCCACCAGTGATTTCACAGGGAAAGCTTTCTTT.

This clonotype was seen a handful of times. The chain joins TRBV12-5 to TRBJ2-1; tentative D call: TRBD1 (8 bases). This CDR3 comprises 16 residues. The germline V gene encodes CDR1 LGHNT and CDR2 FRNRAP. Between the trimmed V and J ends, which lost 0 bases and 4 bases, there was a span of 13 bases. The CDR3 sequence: CASGLVQGGGYNEQFF. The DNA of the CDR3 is TGTGCTAGTGGTTTGGTACAGGGGGGGGGGTACAATGAGCAGTTCTTC.

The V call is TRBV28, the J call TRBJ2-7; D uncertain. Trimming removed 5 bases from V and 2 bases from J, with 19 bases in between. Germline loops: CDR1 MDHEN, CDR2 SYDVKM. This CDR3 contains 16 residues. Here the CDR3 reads CASSPPLAVTPYEQYF. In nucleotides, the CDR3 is TGTGCCAGCAGTCCCCCATTAGCAGTCACCCCCTACGAGCAGTACTTC.

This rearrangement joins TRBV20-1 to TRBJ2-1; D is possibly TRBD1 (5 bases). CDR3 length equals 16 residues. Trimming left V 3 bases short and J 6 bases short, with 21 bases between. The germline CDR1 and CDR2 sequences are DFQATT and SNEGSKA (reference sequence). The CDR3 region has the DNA TGCAGTGCTAGCTCCCTGGGGCTCAAGCTAGGCAATGAGCAGTTCTTC. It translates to CSASSLGLKLGNEQFF.

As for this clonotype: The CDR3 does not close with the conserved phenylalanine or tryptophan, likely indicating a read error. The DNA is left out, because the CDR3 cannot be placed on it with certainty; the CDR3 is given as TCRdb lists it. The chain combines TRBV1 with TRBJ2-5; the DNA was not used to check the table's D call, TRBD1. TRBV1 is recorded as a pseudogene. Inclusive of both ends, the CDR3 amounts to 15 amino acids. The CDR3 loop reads CTSSQETGGQETQYC.

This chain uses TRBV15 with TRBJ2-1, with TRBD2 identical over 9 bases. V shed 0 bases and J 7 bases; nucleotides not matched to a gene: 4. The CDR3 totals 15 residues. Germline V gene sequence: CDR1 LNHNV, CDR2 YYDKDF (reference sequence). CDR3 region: CATSREAGGNNEQFF. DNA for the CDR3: TGTGCCACCAGCAGAGAGGCGGGAGGGAATAATGAGCAGTTCTTC.

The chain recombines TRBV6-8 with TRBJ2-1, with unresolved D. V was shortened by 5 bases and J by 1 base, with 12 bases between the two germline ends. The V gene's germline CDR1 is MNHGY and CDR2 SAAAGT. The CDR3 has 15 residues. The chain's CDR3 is CASSPHGGSYNEQFF. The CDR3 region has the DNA TGTGCCAGCAGTCCTCATGGTGGATCCTACAATGAGCAGTTCTTC.

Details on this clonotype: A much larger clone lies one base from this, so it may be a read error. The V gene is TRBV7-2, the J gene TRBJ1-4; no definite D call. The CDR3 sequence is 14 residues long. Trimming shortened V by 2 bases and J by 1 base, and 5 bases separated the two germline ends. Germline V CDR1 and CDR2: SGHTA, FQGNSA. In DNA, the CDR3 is TGTGCCAGCAGCTTAATGGGAACTAATGAAAAACTGTTTTTT. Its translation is CASSLMGTNEKLFF.

The CDR3 DNA is TGTGCCATCAGTCAAATCAGGACTAGCGGAACCTACGAGCAGTACTTC. Its translation is CAISQIRTSGTYEQYF. The chain recombines TRBV10-3 with TRBJ2-7; the match to TRBD2 covers 10 bases. V was clipped by 5 bases and J by 2 bases; unmatched bases: 9. The germline V gene has CDR1 ENHRY and CDR2 SYGVKD. CDR3 length: 16 residues.

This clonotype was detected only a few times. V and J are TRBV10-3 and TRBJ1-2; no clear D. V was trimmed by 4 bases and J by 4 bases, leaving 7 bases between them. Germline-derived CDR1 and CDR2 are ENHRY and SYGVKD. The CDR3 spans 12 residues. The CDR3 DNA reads TGTGCCATCAGTGGGCCGACCTATGGCTACACCTTC. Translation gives CAISGPTYGYTF.

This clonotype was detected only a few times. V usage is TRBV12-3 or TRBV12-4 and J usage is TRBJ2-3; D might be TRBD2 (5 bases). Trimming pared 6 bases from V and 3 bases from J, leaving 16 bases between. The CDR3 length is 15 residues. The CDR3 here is CASRTTSTRTDTQYF. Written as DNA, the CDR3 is TGTGCCAGCAGAACTACTAGTACCCGGACAGATACGCAGTATTTT.

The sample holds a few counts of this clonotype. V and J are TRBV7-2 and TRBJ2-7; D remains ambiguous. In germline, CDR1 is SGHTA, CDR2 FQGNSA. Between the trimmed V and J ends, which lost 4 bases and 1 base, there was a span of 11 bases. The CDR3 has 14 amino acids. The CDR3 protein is CASSSGPASYEQYF. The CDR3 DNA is TGTGCCAGCAGCTCAGGACCCGCATCCTACGAGCAGTACTTC.